Sequencing of this T cell receptor (beta chain) was carried out in a study of cytomegalovirus exposure and HLA in healthy donors. Study-wide results and caveats: Presence/absence analyses supposed approximately even sequencing depth among donors. As a later analysis showed, several of the most significant clusters appeared to be linked to common viral pathogens. The authors listed some 150 TCR beta chains as cytomegalovirus-associated.

Regarding this clone: As yet, its antigen is unknown.

The PCR had 60 Vbeta and 13 Jbeta primers. The method was immunoSEQ multiplex PCR; TCRdb's version includes in-frame clones alone and lacks a portion of them. The sample comprises approximately 120,000 clones, 65% to 80% of which are singletons, and less than 15% rests with the top ten. This clonotype originated in an older woman in good health and CMV-seropositive. The sequencing input was PBMCs.

The CDR3 coding sequence is TGTGCCATCTTGCGGGAGGGCACAGATACGCAGTATTTT. It translates to CAILREGTDTQYF. This chain uses TRBV10-3 with TRBJ2-3; 8 bases are a match to TRBD2. Germline-derived CDR1 and CDR2 are ENHRY and SYGVKD. Losses at the gene ends were 8 bases for V and 1 base for J; bases not matched to a gene: 2. The CDR3 totals 13 residues.